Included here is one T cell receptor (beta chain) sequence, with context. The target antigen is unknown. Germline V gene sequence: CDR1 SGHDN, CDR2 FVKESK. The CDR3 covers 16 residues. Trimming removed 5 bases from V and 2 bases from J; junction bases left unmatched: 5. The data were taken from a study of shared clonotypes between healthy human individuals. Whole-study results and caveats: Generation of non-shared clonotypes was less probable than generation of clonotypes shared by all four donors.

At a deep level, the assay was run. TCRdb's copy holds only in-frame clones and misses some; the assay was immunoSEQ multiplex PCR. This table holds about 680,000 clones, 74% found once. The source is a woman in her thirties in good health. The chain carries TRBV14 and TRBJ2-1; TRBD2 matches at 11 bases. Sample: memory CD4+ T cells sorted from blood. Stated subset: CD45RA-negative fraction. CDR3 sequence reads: CASSRNSGRAYNEQFF. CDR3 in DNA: TGTGCCAGCAGCAGAAATAGCGGGAGGGCCTACAATGAGCAGTTCTTC.